Following are 9 T cell receptor beta chains from one sample sequenced in a study of radiotherapy plus CTLA-4 blockade in lung cancer. The protocol was immunoSEQ multiplex PCR, while the TCRdb copy is restricted to in-frame clones and leaves out a portion. The sample has about 88,000 clones, 72% seen once; the top ten hold about an eighth. The starting material was peripheral blood, obtained from a patient treated with radiotherapy plus ipilimumab. The receptors come from a human donor with non-small cell lung cancer that progressed on radiotherapy plus ipilimumab.

The chain has TRBV27 and TRBJ2-3, with TRBD2 identical over 11 bases. In germline, CDR1 is MNHEY, CDR2 SMNVEV (reference sequence). The V and J ends lost 8 bases and 3 bases, in that order; junction bases with no gene match: 13. CDR3 length equals 17 residues. The CDR3 sequence: CASGIAGGPYSTDTQYF. The CDR3 coding sequence is TGTGCCAGCGGGATAGCGGGAGGGCCGTATTCGACAGATACGCAGTATTTT.

The sample holds a few counts of this clone. The rearrangement joins TRBV19 to TRBJ2-2; the D gene is possibly TRBD1 (5 bases). Germline V gives CDR1 LNHDA, CDR2 SQIVND (reference sequence). CDR3 length equals 15 residues. V shed 3 bases and J shed 7 bases, with 15 bases lying between them. The CDR3 DNA follows: TGTGCCAGTAGTATCAAGGGGAAGTTGGGCGGGGAGCTGTTTTTT. It encodes CASSIKGKLGGELFF.

The V call is TRBV11-3, the J call TRBJ1-1; maybe TRBD1 (5 bases). The CDR3 length is 15 residues. The germline gives CDR1 SGHNT, CDR2 YENEEA. Trimming took off 1 base at V and 4 bases at J, with 13 bases between the two ends. CDR3 residues: CASSLAPGGRTEAFF. For the CDR3, the DNA is TGTGCCAGCAGCTTAGCCCCCGGGGGTCGCACTGAAGCTTTCTTT.

CDR3 coding DNA: TGTGCCAGCAGCGACGGGCTAGGTCAGCCCCAGCATTTT. Amino acid sequence: CASSDGLGQPQHF. The chain recombines TRBV6-5 with TRBJ1-5; D gene unclear. CDR1 and CDR2 (germline): MNHEY, SVGAGI. The CDR3 runs to 13 residues. V was cut by 6 bases and J by 6 bases, with 12 bases left in between.

This clone was counted between two and nine times. The chain uses TRBV18 and TRBJ2-5; 7 bases match TRBD2. The end of the DNA is better explained by TRBJ2-7, so the J call may be wrong. The CDR3 covers 15 residues. Germline-derived CDR1 and CDR2 are KGHSH and LQKENI. Here the CDR3 reads CASSPRGDGYYEQYF. CDR3 bases: TGTGCCAGCTCACCCCGGGGGGACGGATACTACGAGCAGTACTTC.

The chain carries TRBV2 and TRBJ2-4; TRBD2 is a possible D gene (6 bases). Per the germline V gene, CDR1 is SNHLY and CDR2 is FYNNEI. V was pared by 3 bases and J by 0 bases, with 9 bases between. The CDR3 extends over 15 amino acids. CDR3 region: CASSDGGIAKNIQYF. The CDR3 DNA reads as TGTGCCAGCAGTGACGGAGGGATAGCCAAAAACATTCAGTACTTC.

This rearrangement joins TRBV7-6 to TRBJ2-7; the D is unclear. This CDR3 comprises 15 residues. The V end lost 3 bases, the J end lost 0 bases, and 12 bases lay between the germline ends. CDR1 and CDR2 from the germline V gene are SGHVS and FNYEAQ. CDR3 region: CASSLALGPSYEQYF. The CDR3 DNA follows: TGTGCCAGCAGCTTGGCGCTTGGCCCCTCCTACGAGCAGTACTTC.

The chain is built from TRBV19 and TRBJ2-3; D gene unclear. Deletions cut 1 base from V and 5 bases from J, with 7 bases between. Germline loops: CDR1 LNHDA, CDR2 SQIVND (reference sequence). The CDR3 extends over 13 amino acids. The CDR3 here is CASSIGGVDTQYF. For the CDR3, the DNA is TGTGCCAGTAGTATAGGGGGTGTAGATACGCAGTATTTT.

J is TRBJ2-7 and V is TRBV18; 7 positions agree with TRBD1. The CDR3 sequence is 16 residues long. Trimming cost V 3 bases and J 1 base; bases outside gene matches: 9. Germline-derived CDR1 and CDR2 are KGHSH and LQKENI. CDR3 sequence: CASSPEGQLVSYEQYF. The CDR3 coding sequence is TGTGCCAGCTCACCCGAGGGACAGCTTGTTTCCTACGAGCAGTACTTC.